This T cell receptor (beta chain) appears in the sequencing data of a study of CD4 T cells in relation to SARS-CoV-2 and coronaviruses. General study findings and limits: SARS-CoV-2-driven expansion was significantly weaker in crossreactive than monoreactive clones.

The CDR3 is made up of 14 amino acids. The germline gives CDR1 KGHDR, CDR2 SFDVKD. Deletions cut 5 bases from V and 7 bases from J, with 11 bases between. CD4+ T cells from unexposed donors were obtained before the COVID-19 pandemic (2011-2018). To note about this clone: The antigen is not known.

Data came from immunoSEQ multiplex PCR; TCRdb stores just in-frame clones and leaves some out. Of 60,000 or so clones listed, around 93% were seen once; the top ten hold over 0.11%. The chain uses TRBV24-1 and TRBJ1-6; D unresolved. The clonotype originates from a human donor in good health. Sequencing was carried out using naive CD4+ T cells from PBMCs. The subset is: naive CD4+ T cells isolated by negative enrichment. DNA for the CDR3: TGTGCCACCAGTGGACCTTCCCAAAATTCACCCCTCCACTTT. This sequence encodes CATSGPSQNSPLHF.